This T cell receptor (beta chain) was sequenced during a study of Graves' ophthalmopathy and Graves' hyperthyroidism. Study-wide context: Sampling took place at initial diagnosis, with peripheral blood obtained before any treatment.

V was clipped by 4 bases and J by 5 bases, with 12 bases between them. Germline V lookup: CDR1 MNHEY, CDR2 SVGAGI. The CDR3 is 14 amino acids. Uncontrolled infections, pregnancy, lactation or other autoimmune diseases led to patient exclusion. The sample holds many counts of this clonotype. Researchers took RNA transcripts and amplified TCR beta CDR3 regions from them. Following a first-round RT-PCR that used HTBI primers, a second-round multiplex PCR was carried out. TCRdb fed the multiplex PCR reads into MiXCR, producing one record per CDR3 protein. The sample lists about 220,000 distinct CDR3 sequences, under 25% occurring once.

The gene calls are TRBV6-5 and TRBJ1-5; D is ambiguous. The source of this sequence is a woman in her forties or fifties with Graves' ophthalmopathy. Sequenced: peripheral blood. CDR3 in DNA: TGTGCCAGCAGTTGGGGTCCTTCGGATCAGCCCCAGCATTTT. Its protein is CASSWGPSDQPQHF.